This T cell receptor (beta chain) was profiled in a study of cytomegalovirus exposure and HLA in healthy donors. Worth noting for this clone: Its antigen is still unknown.

The ends were cut back, 6 bases at V and 2 bases at J, with 20 bases in the middle. CDR3 length: 16 residues. CDR1 SNHLY and CDR2 FYNNEI come from the germline V gene. Whole-study results and caveats: A later analysis associated 15,000 or so TCR beta sequences with HLA alleles at a 0.05 false discovery rate. The classifier was said to identify cytomegalovirus status with high specificity and sensitivity.

This PCR relied on a set of 60 Vbeta primers and 13 Jbeta primers. As handled by the study authors: Unique TCR beta chains numbered approximately 80 million in a later analysis, with roughly 11 million shared. Clones were sequenced by immunoSEQ multiplex PCR, and TCRdb holds only the in-frame ones, with some missing. The V and J calls and clone size come from that table; D and trimming were worked out from the DNA. The table has around 180,000 clones, roughly 74% seen once. The TCR sequence derives from a woman aged 25 to 39 in good health and CMV-seropositive. This chain joins TRBV2 and TRBJ2-7, with a possible D match to TRBD2 (5 bases). The source material was PBMCs. The CDR3, as DNA: TGTGCCAGCAGCGAACTCGGACTGCCGCCTACCTACGAGCAGTACTTC. Its protein product is CASSELGLPPTYEQYF.